What follows describes a single T cell receptor beta chain. Its antigen target is currently unknown. No base qualities exist here, and no much larger clone lies one base off it. This entry is derived from a study of blood T cell repertoires in COVID-19 (dated by TCRdb to the early 2020s). Some background on the complete study: Collaborator samples came from the United States, Italy and Spain and covered acute and convalescent phases of COVID-19. The repertoires were released in a freely available public database intended as a resource for research on the immune response to SARS-CoV-2. Where available, HLA class I and class II types were obtained from metadata supplied by the sample provider rather than from assay-based typing. The material from the prospective study consisted of cDNA or gDNA derived from T cells, B-cell-depleted T cells, or PBMCs. Deeply sampled blood TCRbeta repertoires from subjects exposed to, actively infected with, or recovered from COVID-19 were included in the dataset. Samples came from the ongoing ImmuneRACE study (first 160 participants) plus 1,254 subjects from 6 global collaborators. Sample metadata almost always included a de-identified subject ID, COVID-19 status, age in years and sex.

What the research found in general, with its limitations: Clinical and demographic metadata were provided uncurated, with the amount varying by source and participant.

One collaborating source in Seattle enrolled patients while the patients were actively infected and followed the patients over time throughout the course of disease. Collaborating institutions collected whole blood in K2EDTA tubes following their own protocols. For TCRbeta analysis, collaborators shipped samples as frozen whole blood, isolated PBMCs, or DNA extracted from either of those sample types. TCRbeta CDR3 regions were amplified from genomic DNA using the immunoSEQ Assay, a bias-controlled multiplex PCR. On the authors' methods: Nucleated cell counts per sample were estimated from amplification of reference gene primers within the assay. To quantify the absolute abundance of each unique TCRbeta CDR3 rearrangement, sequence reads were collapsed and filtered. For each sample, productive Simpson clonality was calculated by taking the square root of Simpson's diversity index across productive rearrangements. Drawn from immuneACCESS, this table holds only the in-frame rearrangements with V and J called that TCRdb kept. Clones are partly lost; checked studies trace under half to an unresolved V gene and leave the rest unexplained. The DNA gave D and trimming, while V, J and clone size come from that table. Recorded for this sample are about 49,000 clones; 85% to 95% of them occurred a single time. The ten most abundant clones make up 1% of the sample.

V lost 0 bases and J lost 8 bases; the stretch between them is 20 bases long. The CDR3 runs 17 amino acids, cysteine and phenylalanine included. Just the 51-base CDR3 DNA is kept, in frame starting at base 1. For CDR1 and CDR2, the germline V gene (reference sequence) lists LNHDA and SQIVND. The V and J genes are TRBV19 and TRBJ1-5, with the D gene too uncertain to name. The sample taken for sequencing was peripheral blood. The clonotype was recovered from a man in his fifties or sixties with COVID-19, enrolled during active disease. The sequenced DNA: TGTGCCAGTAGTATAGAGGCCGGGAGGCCAACCCGAGAGCCCCAGCATTTT. Its translation reads: CASSIEAGRPTREPQHF. The entire variable domain, with the stretches around the CDR3 drawn from the reference TRBV19 and TRBJ1-5 proteins, is DGGITQSPKYLFRKEGQNVTLSCEQNLNHDAMYWYRQDPGQGLRLIYYSQIVNDFQKGDIAEGYSVSREKKESFPLTVTSAQKNPTAFYLCASSIEAGRPTREPQHFGDGTRLSIL.